This T cell receptor (beta chain) stems from a study of blood T cell repertoires in COVID-19 (dated by TCRdb to about 2020). The study in broad terms: The collaborator samples originated in the United States, Italy and Spain and spanned the acute and convalescent phases of COVID-19. The material from the prospective study consisted of cDNA or gDNA derived from T cells, B-cell-depleted T cells, or PBMCs. Subjects who had been exposed to COVID-19, were actively infected with it, or had recovered from it provided the deeply sampled blood TCRbeta repertoires that made up the dataset. The repertoires were released in a freely available public database intended as a resource for research on the immune response to SARS-CoV-2. Samples came from the ongoing ImmuneRACE study (first 160 participants) plus 1,254 subjects from 6 global collaborators. A de-identified subject ID, COVID-19 status, age in years and sex were almost always included in the sample metadata. Where available, HLA class I and class II types were obtained from metadata supplied by the sample provider rather than from assay-based typing.

What the research found in general, with its limitations: The quantity of clinical and demographic metadata differed by source and by participant and was supplied without curation.

As concerns this clone: Its binding antigen is unknown. No quality values exist for individual bases; no much larger clone is one base distant.

In the prospective study, participants were about 18 to 95 years old, resided in about two dozen geographic areas of the United States, and were enrolled through a virtual design. Cohort assignment in the prospective study relied on participant-reported clinical history from a screening survey and a study questionnaire. Mobile phlebotomists in the prospective study collected whole blood, serum and a nasopharyngeal or oropharyngeal swab from every participant. Prospective study participants could optionally give additional blood draws and questionnaires over a roughly two-month period. Before DNA extraction, prospective study blood samples were shipped either frozen or at room temperature. The immunoSEQ Assay, a bias-controlled multiplex PCR, was used to amplify TCRbeta CDR3 regions from genomic DNA. The original pipeline was this. The number of nucleated cells in each sample was estimated by amplification of reference gene primers within the assay. Sequence reads were collapsed and filtered to measure the absolute abundance of every unique TCRbeta CDR3 rearrangement. For each sample, productive Simpson clonality was calculated as the square root of Simpson's diversity index over productive rearrangements. The source is immuneACCESS, and TCRdb retained only in-frame sequences with V and J called. Part of the clones is not carried over; for the studies checked, unresolved V genes explain less than half of this, and the remainder is unexplained. V, J and clone size are those of that table, while D and trimming were read from the DNA. The sample table lists approximately 300,000 clones, nearly 90% of them with a count of one. The ten largest clones take up approximately 4% of the sample.

CDR1 is given as MDHEN and CDR2 as SYDVKM, both from the germline V gene. The CDR3 runs 16 amino acids, cysteine and phenylalanine included. Only the CDR3 DNA is retained, 48 bases long and in frame from the first base. V loses 3 bases of germline sequence and J loses 7 bases, and the interval between the two ends is 21 bases. The chain employs TRBV28 and TRBJ1-1; there is no confident call for the D gene. The sequenced material came from PBMCs or T cells enriched from blood (not recorded which). The sequence derives from a woman aged 18 to 35 with acute COVID-19. The nucleotides are TGTGCCAGCAGTTTCGGCCTAACTAACCGACCCCATGAAGCTTTCTTT. Translated, it gives CASSFGLTNRPHEAFF. The variable domain in full, with residues beyond the CDR3 obtained from the reference TRBV28 and TRBJ1-1 genes, is DVKVTQSSRYLVKRTGEKVFLECVQDMDHENMFWYRQDPGLGLRLIYFSYDVKMKEKGDIPEGYSVSREKKERFSLILESASTNQTSMYLCASSFGLTNRPHEAFFGQGTRLTVV.